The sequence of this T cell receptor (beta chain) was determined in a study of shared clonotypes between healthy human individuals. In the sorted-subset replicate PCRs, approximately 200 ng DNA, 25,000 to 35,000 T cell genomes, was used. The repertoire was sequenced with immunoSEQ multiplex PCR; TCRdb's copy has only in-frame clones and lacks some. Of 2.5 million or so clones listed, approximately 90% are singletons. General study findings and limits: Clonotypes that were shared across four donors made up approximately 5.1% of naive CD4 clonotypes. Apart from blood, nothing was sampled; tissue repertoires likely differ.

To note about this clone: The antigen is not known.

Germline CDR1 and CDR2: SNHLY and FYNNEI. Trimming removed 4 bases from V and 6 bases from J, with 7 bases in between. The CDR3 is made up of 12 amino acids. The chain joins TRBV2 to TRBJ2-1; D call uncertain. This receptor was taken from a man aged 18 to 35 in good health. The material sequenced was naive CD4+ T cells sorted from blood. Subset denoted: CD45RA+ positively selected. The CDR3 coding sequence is TGTGCCAGCAGTGGTCTAGTCAATGAGCAGTTCTTC. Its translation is CASSGLVNEQFF.